This entry features one TCR beta chain sequence. The clone's antigen remains unknown. No much larger clone exists at a distance of one base, and base qualities are not known. The data are from a study of molecular identifiers for immune sequencing clone quantification (dated by TCRdb to 2017 to 2018). Broadly, across the study: For a replicate experiment, the RNA from either approximately 20,000 or 100,000 naive CD8 T cells was divided into five aliquots, and four of those aliquots went on to sequencing. This methods study used CD8 T cells to benchmark TCR RNA copy counting and molecular-identifier clustering-based TCR repertoire sequencing (MIDCIRS). Beyond this particular receptor, the publication reports: When barcode sub-clustering was omitted, TCR diversity was inflated by chimeric consensus sequences, with chimeras reaching as high as 47%. In CMV-specific effector cells, clones with more than 20 RNA copies accounted for over 97% of molecules, whereas in naive cells such clones accounted for under 1%. Highly expanded clone sizes could be underestimated because identical TCR molecules may share a barcode. Spiked-in Jurkat TCR RNA equivalent to a single cell was reported to be detectable even among over 800,000 naive CD8 T cells. The naive libraries included spiked-in Jurkat TCR RNA (about ten copies' worth), and this RNA is not part of the donor repertoire. Modeling estimated roughly 3.2 recovered TCR RNA copies per cell, compared with roughly 10 by digital PCR, which implies roughly 27% capture efficiency.

Relative to germline, V is missing 7 bases and J is missing 0 bases, with 14 bases of the junction outside any gene match. Reading the germline V gene gives CDR1 SGHVS and CDR2 FNYEAQ. From its cysteine to its phenylalanine, the CDR3 spans 18 amino acids. Of the read, only the CDR3 DNA is kept; its 54 bases are in frame from base 1. The receptor library was made with PCR. Sequencing relied on a NextSeq 500. Bulk TCR libraries were made following a previously described method, with the TCR primers given in Table S5. Total RNA was purified with the Qiagen AllPrep DNA/RNA kit. Before analysis, reads from multiple sequencing runs of one library were combined. The paper's data handling went like this. Reads were retained only if an exact TCR constant sequence was present, and the retained reads were trimmed to 150 nt and grouped according to their 12-nt molecular barcodes. Reads inside each barcode group were sub-clustered using a 15% Levenshtein threshold, and a quality-weighted consensus sequence was constructed for each RNA molecule. Non-functional sequences were filtered out, along with any lower-count sequence sitting one edit away from another sequence. Based on fitting two negative binomial distributions, any barcode sub-cluster with under 20% of the maximum read count was discarded. TCRdb took the public reads, trimmed them with fastp at Q25, ran MiXCR for clone calling and kept in-frame beta chains. Every entry covers one CDR3 protein and lists the most common genes and DNA from its rows. None of the V and J calls come from the authors' own analysis; TCRdb made them. This sample gives around 320,000 distinct CDR3 sequences in total; roughly a quarter of them show up just once. In total, the top ten clones hold 0.65% to 0.75% of the sample.

Libraries of naive CD8 T cells were built from about 20,000 to 1,000,000 sorted cells, with 10%, 30% or 50% of the purified RNA used. Naive CD8 T cells were FACS-sorted as CD8+CD4-CCR7+CD45RA+ on a BD FACSAria II into RLT Plus buffer. To test detection sensitivity, Jurkat RNA equal to around 10 TCR copies was added to samples of about 20,000-1,000,000 naive CD8 T cells. Enrichment of CD8 T cells was done with RosetteSep CD8+ T Cell Enrichment Cocktail plus Ficoll-Paque, and ACK red cell lysis came afterward. The sequence links TRBV7-6 to TRBJ2-3, and 9 junctional nucleotides match TRBD1. The sequence derives from a human donor in good health. Some libraries in this study had Jurkat cell RNA spiked in. The sample comprised naive CD8+ T cells from blood, with Jurkat cell RNA spiked in. In the paper's terms, the cell subset or site label means: FACS-sorted CD8+CD4-CCR7+CD45RA+ naive T cells. The nucleotides read TGTGCCAGCAACCTACCAAAGGGACAGGGTGATAGCACAGATACGCAGTATTTT. Translated, this gives CASNLPKGQGDSTDTQYF.